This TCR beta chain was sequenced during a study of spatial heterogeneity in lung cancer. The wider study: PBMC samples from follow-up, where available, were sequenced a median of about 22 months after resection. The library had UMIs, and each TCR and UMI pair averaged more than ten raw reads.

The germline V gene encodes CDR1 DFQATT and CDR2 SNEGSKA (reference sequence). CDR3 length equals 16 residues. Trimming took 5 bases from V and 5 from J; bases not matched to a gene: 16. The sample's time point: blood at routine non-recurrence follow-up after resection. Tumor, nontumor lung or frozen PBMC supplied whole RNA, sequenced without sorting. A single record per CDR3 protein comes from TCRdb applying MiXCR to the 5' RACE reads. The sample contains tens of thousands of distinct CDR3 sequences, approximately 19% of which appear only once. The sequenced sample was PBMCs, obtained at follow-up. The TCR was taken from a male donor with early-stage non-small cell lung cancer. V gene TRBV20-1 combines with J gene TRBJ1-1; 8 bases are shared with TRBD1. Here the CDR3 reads CSARRDRMSLRTEAFF. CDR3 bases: TGCAGTGCTCGCCGGGACAGGATGTCTCTTAGAACTGAAGCTTTCTTT.